These 22 T cell receptor beta chains originate from one sample sequenced in a study of regulatory and conventional T cells in RAG deficiency. Blood CD4+ CD25-low CD127-high conventional T cells supplied the genomic DNA template. Measured with immunoSEQ multiplex PCR; TCRdb has only the in-frame clones, and not every one. The profile covers roughly 10,000 clones, with 90% to 95% appearing a single time and more than 1.4% taken by the ten largest. What was sequenced was CD4+ effector T cells sorted from blood. These receptors were obtained from a human donor with RAG deficiency presenting as severe combined immunodeficiency.

The V gene is TRBV10-3, the J gene TRBJ2-7; TRBD1 matches at 8 bases. V lost 6 bases and J lost 3; bases outside the gene matches: 13. The CDR3 consists of 16 residues. Germline V lookup: CDR1 ENHRY, CDR2 SYGVKD. The CDR3 sequence is CAISWTGPAGFYEQYF. In nucleotides, the CDR3 is TGTGCCATCAGCTGGACAGGGCCCGCCGGGTTCTACGAGCAGTACTTC.

The rearrangement links TRBV5-1 to TRBJ2-1; D ambiguous. The CDR3 runs to 15 residues. Germline V CDR1 and CDR2: SGHRS, YFSETQ. V was clipped by 5 bases and J by 4 bases, with 16 bases between them. For the CDR3, the DNA is TGCGCCAGCAGAAGGGATTCCACGAGGTACAATGAGCAGTTCTTC. The encoded protein is CASRRDSTRYNEQFF.

V usage is TRBV18 and J usage is TRBJ2-3; D uncertain. Germline CDR1 reads KGHSH; CDR2 reads LQKENI. The CDR3 extends over 13 amino acids. Trimming stripped 0 bases from V and 0 bases from J, with 1 base between. CDR3: CASSPPSTDTQYF. The CDR3 DNA sequence: TGTGCCAGCTCACCACCCAGCACAGATACGCAGTATTTT.

The CDR3 DNA follows: TGTGCCAGCAAGGTAAGGACCCCAGAGACTGAAGCTTTCTTT. Translating it yields CASKVRTPETEAFF. The chain uses TRBV6-1 and TRBJ1-1; D is uncertain. Germline loops: CDR1 MNHNS, CDR2 SASEGT. Trimming removed 7 bases at V and 5 bases at J, with 17 bases between. This CDR3 has 14 amino acids.

The rearrangement joins TRBV5-4 to TRBJ2-6, with D perhaps matching TRBD2 (5 bases). This CDR3 contains 14 residues. V was clipped by 4 bases and J by 0 bases, with 5 bases between them. Germline CDR1 is SGHNT and CDR2 is YYREEE (reference sequence). CDR3: CASSRDSGANVLTF. DNA of the CDR3: TGTGCCAGCAGCCGGGACTCTGGGGCCAACGTCCTGACTTTC.

This chain joins TRBV5-1 and TRBJ2-3, with unresolved D. V was cut by 3 bases and J by 1 base, with 3 bases left in between. Germline CDR1 is SGHRS and CDR2 is YFSETQ. The CDR3 sequence is 12 residues long. CDR3 residues: CASSSGTDTQYF. CDR3 coding DNA: TGCGCCAGCAGCTCGGGCACAGATACGCAGTATTTT.

The chain employs TRBV7-9 and TRBJ2-3, with TRBD2 identical over 10 bases. V shed 4 bases, J shed 3 bases, and the junction held 13 bases outside the gene matches. The CDR3 runs to 18 residues. Germline CDR1 SEHNR, CDR2 FQNEAQ (reference sequence). The CDR3 bases are TGTGCCAGCAGCTCACCCCACTCGGCTAGCGGGAGAACAGATACGCAGTATTTT. As protein: CASSSPHSASGRTDTQYF.

The CDR3 DNA reads TGCGCCAGCAGCTTGGCTGGGGCCAACGTCCTGACTTTC. Its translation: CASSLAGANVLTF. The chain is built from TRBV5-1 and TRBJ2-6, with unresolved D. There are 13 residues in the CDR3. The ends were cut back, 0 bases at V and 2 bases at J, with 0 bases in the middle. In germline, CDR1 is SGHRS, CDR2 YFSETQ. The variable domain in full, completed from reference TRBV5-1 and TRBJ2-6, reads KAGVTQTPRYLIKTRGQQVTLSCSPISGHRSVSWYQQTPGQGLQFLFEYFSETQRNKGNFPGRFSGRQFSNSRSEMNVSTLELGDSALYLCASSLAGANVLTFGAGSRLTVL.

The V gene is TRBV25-1, the J gene TRBJ1-2; 8 bases align to TRBD1. After removal of 6 bases from V and 2 bases from J, the junction contained 2 bases not matched to a gene. Per germline, CDR1 MGHDK and CDR2 SYGVNS. CDR3 length equals 13 residues. The DNA of the CDR3 is TGTGCCAGCAGGGACAGGGCCAACTATGGCTACACCTTC. Protein sequence: CASRDRANYGYTF.

The rearrangement joins TRBV7-2 to TRBJ2-3; D not resolved. V was clipped by 10 bases and J by 0 bases, with 14 bases between them. Per germline, CDR1 SGHTA and CDR2 FQGNSA. The CDR3 runs to 14 residues. As DNA, the CDR3 is TGTGCCACTTTAGAGGTATCTAGCACAGATACGCAGTATTTT. Amino acid sequence: CATLEVSSTDTQYF.

This rearrangement joins TRBV7-2 to TRBJ1-2; D is perhaps TRBD1 (5 bases). The CDR3 spans 14 residues. The ends were cut back, 3 bases at V and 2 bases at J, with 10 bases in the middle. Germline CDR1 SGHTA, CDR2 FQGNSA. The CDR3 region is CASSFGHLNYGYTF. The CDR3 DNA is TGTGCCAGCAGCTTTGGACACTTGAACTATGGCTACACCTTC.

V is TRBV18 and J is TRBJ2-5; 10 bases fit TRBD1. Trimming cost V 3 bases and J 5 bases; bases outside gene matches: 9. Germline V lookup: CDR1 KGHSH, CDR2 LQKENI. This CDR3 has 16 residues. CDR3 nucleotides: TGTGCCAGCTCACCTGTAAAGACAGGGGGCTATGAGACCCAGTACTTC. Amino acids: CASSPVKTGGYETQYF.

The chain carries TRBV18 and TRBJ2-3; a weak D match, TRBD1 (5 bases). V shed 4 bases and J shed 6 bases, with 8 bases lying between them. CDR1 and CDR2 (germline): KGHSH, LQKENI. The length of the CDR3 is 12 residues. CDR3 sequence: CASSQGPDTQYF. For the CDR3, the DNA is TGTGCCAGCTCACAGGGGCCCGATACGCAGTATTTT.

The V call is TRBV4-3, the J call TRBJ1-1; possible D gene TRBD1, 5 bases. Trimming took 2 bases from V and 3 from J, leaving 10 bases between them. The CDR3 contains 14 residues. CDR1 and CDR2 from the germline V gene are LGHNA and YSLEER. CDR3 in amino acids: CASSQRTGDTEAFF. CDR3 bases: TGCGCCAGCAGCCAACGGACGGGGGACACTGAAGCTTTCTTT.

The chain is built from TRBV14 and TRBJ1-2; D is uncertain. CDR1 is SGHDN and CDR2 is FVKESK in the germline V gene. This CDR3 spans 14 amino acids. Trimming pared 2 bases from V and 6 bases from J, leaving 13 bases between. DNA for the CDR3: TGTGCCAGCAGCCAAAGCTTTTGGGCGCATGGCTACACCTTC. It codes for CASSQSFWAHGYTF.

V is TRBV10-3 and J is TRBJ1-1, with D possibly being TRBD1 (5 bases). This CDR3 comprises 13 residues. The V gene lost 6 bases and the J gene lost 6 bases, with 14 bases spanning the gap. CDR1 is ENHRY and CDR2 is SYGVKD in the germline V gene. CDR3 sequence: CAIRRGPSSEAFF. CDR3 in DNA: TGTGCCATCAGACGGGGCCCGTCATCTGAAGCTTTCTTT.

This clone came up a few times. The chain couples TRBV6-6 to TRBJ2-2, with D hard to call. Germline loops: CDR1 MNHNY, CDR2 SVGAGI (reference sequence). The CDR3 spans 14 residues. Trimming stripped 6 bases from V and 6 bases from J, with 14 bases between. CDR3 residues: CASRRDRASGELFF. CDR3 bases: TGTGCCAGCAGACGAGACCGGGCGTCCGGGGAGCTGTTTTTT.

This clone has a single count. The gene calls are TRBV5-1 and TRBJ2-3; possible D gene TRBD1, 6 bases. Trimming removed 3 bases from V and 4 bases from J, with 6 bases in between. The CDR3 is made up of 12 amino acids. Per the germline V gene, CDR1 is SGHRS and CDR2 is YFSETQ. Written as DNA, the CDR3 is TGCGCCAGCAGCTACAGGGCAGATACGCAGTATTTT. Translated: CASSYRADTQYF.

The DNA of the CDR3 is TGCAGCGTTGGGACAGGGACAGATACGCAGTATTTT. This codes for CSVGTGTDTQYF. This chain uses TRBV29-1 with TRBJ2-3; 8 bases line up with TRBD1. This CDR3 has 12 residues. J lost 3 bases, V lost 4 bases, and 0 bases had no gene match. Germline V gene lookup returns CDR1 SQVTM and CDR2 ANQGSEA.

The J gene is TRBJ2-3, the V gene TRBV11-3; no reliable D call. Looked up from germline, CDR1 is SGHNT and CDR2 is YENEEA. This CDR3 comprises 14 residues. V lost 0 bases and J lost 4, with 8 bases in between. CDR3 coding DNA: TGTGCCAGCAGCTTAGATATTAGAGCAGATACGCAGTATTTT. Translation: CASSLDIRADTQYF. The full variable domain, rest sourced from reference TRBV11-3 and TRBJ2-3, is EAGVVQSPRYKIIEKKQPVAFWCNPISGHNTLYWYLQNLGQGPELLIRYENEEAVDDSQLPKDRFSAERLKGVDSTLKIQPAELGDSAVYLCASSLDIRADTQYFGPGTRLTVL.

This chain uses TRBV9 with TRBJ1-2; D is perhaps TRBD1 (5 bases). Germline assignment: CDR1 SGDLS and CDR2 YYNGEE. The CDR3 covers 15 residues. V was clipped by 0 bases and J by 2 bases, with 11 bases between them. CDR3 in amino acids: CASSVASGANYGYTF. The CDR3 nucleotides read TGTGCCAGCAGCGTAGCTAGTGGGGCAAACTATGGCTACACCTTC.

The J gene is TRBJ2-3, the V gene TRBV6-1; 12 nucleotides match TRBD2. Germline assignment: CDR1 MNHNS and CDR2 SASEGT. The CDR3 totals 15 residues. The V and J ends lost 1 base and 4 bases, in that order; junction bases with no gene match: 0. The CDR3 sequence: CASSEGLAGADTQYF. CDR3 in DNA: TGTGCCAGCAGTGAAGGACTAGCGGGAGCAGATACGCAGTATTTT.